This record looks at one T cell receptor (beta chain) sequence and its context. The data derive from a study of OX40 agonist ivuxolimab in advanced cancers. Study summary: Among those treated, three patients had partial responses, one with hepatocellular carcinoma and two with cutaneous melanoma.

Sequencing used immunoSEQ multiplex PCR; TCRdb keeps in-frame clones, though not all of them. The data show 80,000 to 95,000 clones, roughly 87% seen once. CDR1 and CDR2 from the germline V gene are GTSNPN and SVGIG (reference sequence). This CDR3 is built from 15 residues. V was clipped by 4 bases and J by 0 bases, with 15 bases between them. Source: CD4+ or CD8+ T cells sorted from blood, taken in a trial of the OX40 agonist ivuxolimab. This chain connects TRBV30 to TRBJ1-2; D gene unclear. The clonotype comes from an adult with an advanced solid tumor such as melanoma, head and neck, liver or kidney cancer. CDR3 in DNA: TGTGCCTGGAACCGGCCAGCCTTCTCTAACTATGGCTACACCTTC. This gives the protein CAWNRPAFSNYGYTF. The variable domain in full, with the rest retrieved from reference TRBV30 and TRBJ1-2, is SQTIHQWPATLVQPVGSPLSLECTVEGTSNPNLYWYRQAAGRGLQLLFYSVGIGQISSEVPQNLSASRPQDRQFILSSKKLLLSDSGFYLCAWNRPAFSNYGYTFGSGTRLTVV.